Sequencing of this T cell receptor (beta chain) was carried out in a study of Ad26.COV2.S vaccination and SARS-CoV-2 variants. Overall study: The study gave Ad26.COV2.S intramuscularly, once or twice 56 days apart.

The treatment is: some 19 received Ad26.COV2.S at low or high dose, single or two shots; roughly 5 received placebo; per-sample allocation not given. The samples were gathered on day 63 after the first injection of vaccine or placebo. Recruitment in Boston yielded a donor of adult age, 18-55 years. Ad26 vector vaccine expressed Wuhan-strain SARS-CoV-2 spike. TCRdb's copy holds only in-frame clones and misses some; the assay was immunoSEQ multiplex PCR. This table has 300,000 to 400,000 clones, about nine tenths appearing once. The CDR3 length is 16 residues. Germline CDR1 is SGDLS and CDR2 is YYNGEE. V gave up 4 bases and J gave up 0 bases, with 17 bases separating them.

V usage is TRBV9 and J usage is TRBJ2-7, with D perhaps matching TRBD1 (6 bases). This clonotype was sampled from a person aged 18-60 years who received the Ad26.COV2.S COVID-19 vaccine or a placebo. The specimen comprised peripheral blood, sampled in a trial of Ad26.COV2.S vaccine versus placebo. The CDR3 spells CASSPQGKLISYEQYF. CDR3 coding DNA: TGTGCCAGCAGCCCTCAGGGGAAACTAATCTCCTACGAGCAGTACTTC.